This T cell receptor beta chain was documented in a study of control samples from healthy donors and cancer patients (dated by TCRdb to the early 2020s). CDR1 LNHDA and CDR2 SQIVND are derived from the germline V gene (reference sequence). The cysteine opens and the phenylalanine closes a CDR3 of 15 amino acids. Kept here is only the CDR3 DNA, which spans 45 bases and is read in frame from base 1. Germline trimming: 6 bases from V, 4 bases from J; junction bases outside gene matches: 11. A remark on this clone: Its antigen remains unidentified. Base quality data are lacking; no much larger clone is found one base away.

Libraries were built with the immunoSEQ multiplex PCR assay. In its TCRdb copy, this immuneACCESS table keeps in-frame sequences only and misses some clones. Where compared with another copy, unresolved V genes explain less than half of these, and the others have no known cause. This sample has about 34,000 clones in its table, and approximately 95% of those were observed once. 1.7% of the sample rests with the top ten. Sequenced material: PBMCs. The V and J genes are TRBV19 and TRBJ1-1; 7 bases in between match TRBD1. This receptor was taken from a man between 40 and 49 years old with colorectal cancer. The CDR3 reads CASRRELTGATEAFF. In nucleotides, the sequence is TGTGCCAGTAGGAGGGAACTTACAGGGGCCACTGAAGCTTTCTTT.